This T cell receptor beta chain was observed in a study of beta chain features in type 1 diabetes (dated by TCRdb to the late 2010s). In terms of the full investigation: Patients and healthy donors did not differ in mean age, gender distribution, total cell number or subset yield. A total of 100 million to 110 million sorted cells were examined across all samples, and a strong correlation was observed between cell number per subset and RNA yield. In the study, TCRB repertoires of sorted circulating CD4+ T cell subsets from recently diagnosed type 1 diabetes patients were compared with those of matched healthy donors. Whereas all 30 or so donors provided naive and central memory subsets, regulatory and stem cell-like memory subsets were isolated from just 8 patients and roughly 8 healthy donors. Broad study findings and their caveats: A moderate but significant shortening of TCRB CDR3 length was observed in type 1 diabetes patients in all four CD4+ subsets. Patients with type 1 diabetes made fewer insertions and deleted more nucleotides at VDJ recombination sites, implying thymic rearrangement abnormalities. PCR may preferentially amplify shorter templates, but because patient and control samples were amplified and corrected together, any resulting skew would affect both groups equally. Sequencing cDNA rather than genomic DNA could over-represent highly expressing activated cells, although activation and CD3 levels did not differ between groups. Naive, central memory and regulatory TCRB repertoires appeared to be more similar among patients than among healthy donors. HLA sub-analyses involved small numbers of individuals, so any influence of HLA type on TCRB rearrangement remained unresolved.

From each donor, a single peripheral blood sample of around 120 mL on average was drawn into heparinised tubes. Using a panel that included CD45RO, CCR7, CD25, CD127, CD95 and CD27, naive, central memory, regulatory and stem cell-like memory CD4+ T cells were sorted on a BD FACSAria II. A purity above 95% was achieved for all sorted populations. Right away, PBMCs were isolated by Lymphoprep density gradient centrifugation and were stained directly, with no culture step. To minimize batch effects, samples were stained and sorted in pairs, one healthy donor with one patient per experiment. Germline trimming amounts to 5 bases on V and 0 bases on J, with 8 as the count of junction bases outside the gene matches. The CDR3 runs 18 residues from the cysteine to the phenylalanine. Only the CDR3 region is kept as DNA, spanning 54 bases read in frame from base 1. Reading the germline V gene gives CDR1 SGHVS and CDR2 FNYEAQ.

The entire isolated RNA was reverse transcribed using the High Capacity cDNA Reverse Transcription Kit, and thus expressed TCRB transcripts were sequenced. Deep immunoSEQ sequencing was performed on naive, central memory and regulatory T cell samples, with an average of roughly 3.3 million total reads per sample. Sorted cells were lysed in RLT buffer and RNA was extracted with DNase-treated RNeasy Micro or Mini kits, depending on cell number. To prevent cross-contamination, every cell subset was processed on its own, while patient and healthy donor samples were processed together. Using the immunoSEQ multiplex PCR, TCRB sequences were amplified from cDNA into 87-bp fragments spanning the CDR3 region. Amplicons were sequenced on the Illumina HiSeq platform. The authors' pipeline ran thus. Synthetic template baselines were used to correct PCR bias computationally, reads within Hamming distance 2 were collapsed, and singletons that could not be merged were discarded. Reads were aligned against IMGT so that V, D and J genes, CDR3 length and insertions or deletions at six rearrangement sites could be assigned. Within each subset, clonotype counts were normalized to sorted cell number, after which true diversity and Gini coefficients were computed with the tcR R package. Repertoire sharing was quantified using the overlap coefficient calculated on TCRB nucleotide sequences. TCRdb limited this immuneACCESS table to in-frame rearrangements with V and J called. A share of clones is missing; checked studies link under half to unresolved V genes, and the rest is unexplained. V and J calls and clone size are given by that table; D and trimming were obtained from the DNA. In all, the sample holds 330,000 or so clones, and less than 15% of those were seen once. Over 5% of the sample is in the top ten clones.

Note on this clone: The specificity of this receptor is unknown. Per-base quality was not reported, and no clone a single base away is much larger than it.

The sequence was obtained from a man younger than 40 in good health. Sequenced sample: central memory CD4+ T cells from blood. This sequence uses TRBV7-6 and TRBJ2-1, and TRBD2 matches 12 of the central bases. The DNA is as follows: TGTGCCAGCAGCGGCCCGACTAGCGGGGGCAGCTCCTACAATGAGCAGTTCTTC. Its protein is CASSGPTSGGSSYNEQFF.